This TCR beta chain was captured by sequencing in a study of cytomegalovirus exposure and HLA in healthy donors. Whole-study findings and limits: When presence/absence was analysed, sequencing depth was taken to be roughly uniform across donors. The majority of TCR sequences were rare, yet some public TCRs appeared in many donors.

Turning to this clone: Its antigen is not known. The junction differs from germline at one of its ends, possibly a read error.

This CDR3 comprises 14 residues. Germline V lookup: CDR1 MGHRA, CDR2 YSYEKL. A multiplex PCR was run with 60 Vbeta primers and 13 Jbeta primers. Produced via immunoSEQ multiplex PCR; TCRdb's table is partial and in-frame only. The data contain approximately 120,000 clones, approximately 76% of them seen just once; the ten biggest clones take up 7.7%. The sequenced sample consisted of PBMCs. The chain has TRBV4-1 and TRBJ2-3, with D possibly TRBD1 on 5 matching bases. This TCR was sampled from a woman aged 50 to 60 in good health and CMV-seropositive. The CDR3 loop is CASSLGPGLDTQYF. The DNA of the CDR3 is TGCGCCAGTAGCCTGGGGCCAGGTTTAGATACGCAGTATTTT.